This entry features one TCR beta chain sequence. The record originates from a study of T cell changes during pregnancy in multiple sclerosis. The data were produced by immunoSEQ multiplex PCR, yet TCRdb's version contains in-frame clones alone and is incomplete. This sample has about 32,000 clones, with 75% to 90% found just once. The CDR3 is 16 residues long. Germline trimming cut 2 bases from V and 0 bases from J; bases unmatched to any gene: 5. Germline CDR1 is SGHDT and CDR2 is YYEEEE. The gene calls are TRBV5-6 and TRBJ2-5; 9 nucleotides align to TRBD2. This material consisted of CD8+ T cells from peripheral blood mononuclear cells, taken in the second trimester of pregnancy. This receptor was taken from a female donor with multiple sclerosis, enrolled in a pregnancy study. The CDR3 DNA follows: TGTGCCAGCAGCTTAGAGCGGGGGGACCACCAAGAGACCCAGTACTTC. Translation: CASSLERGDHQETQYF.